These 21 T cell receptor beta chains originate from one sample sequenced in a study of T cells after yellow fever vaccination. Each CDR3 protein is one row after TCRdb ran MiXCR on the 5' RACE reads. The sample includes 620,000 or so distinct CDR3 sequences, about a sixth of them seen just once. This sample comprised PBMCs, obtained about 5 days after the first yellow fever vaccination. These receptors all come from a man between 18 and 35 years old who received the YFV17D yellow fever vaccine.

This clonotype has a handful of counts. The gene calls are TRBV6-5 and TRBJ1-2; 8 nucleotides line up with TRBD1. V lost 2 bases and J lost 2; bases outside the gene matches: 4. The germline gives CDR1 MNHEY, CDR2 SVGAGI. The CDR3 spans 15 residues. The CDR3 loop reads CASSYGTGGNYGYTF. CDR3 DNA: TGTGCCAGCAGTTACGGGACAGGCGGGAACTATGGCTACACCTTC.

This clonotype has just a few counts. This sequence joins TRBV6-1 and TRBJ2-3; tentatively, D is TRBD2 (5 bases). The CDR3 has 15 residues. The V gene lost 7 bases and the J gene lost 0 bases, with 14 bases spanning the gap. CDR1 and CDR2 from the germline V gene are MNHNS and SASEGT. The CDR3 protein is CASTPGGFSTDTQYF. CDR3 DNA sequence: TGTGCCAGCACCCCCGGAGGATTCAGCACAGATACGCAGTATTTT.

This clonotype was detected only a few times. The chain carries TRBV5-1 and TRBJ2-2, with 10 bases lining up with TRBD1. The junction had 5 bases not matched to a gene; V was cut back by 4 bases and J by 2 bases. The V gene's germline CDR1 is SGHRS and CDR2 YFSETQ. The CDR3 covers 16 residues. The CDR3 is CASSPGDRGNTGELFF. The CDR3 nucleotides read TGCGCCAGCAGCCCCGGGGACAGGGGTAACACCGGGGAGCTGTTTTTT.

This clonotype has more than one count but fewer than ten. The chain has TRBV5-8 and TRBJ1-1; 7 nucleotides agree with TRBD1. The germline CDR1 and CDR2 sequences are SGHTS and YDEGEE. V dropped 2 bases and J dropped 1; count of bases not matched to a gene: 8. This CDR3 spans 16 amino acids. CDR3 in amino acids: CASSFSTGERNTEAFF. The CDR3 DNA is TGTGCCAGCAGCTTTTCAACAGGGGAGAGGAACACTGAAGCTTTCTTT.

This clonotype has only a few counts. Its ends do not fully match the called genes, so a read error is possible. The chain couples TRBV12-3 or TRBV12-4 to TRBJ2-5, with no clear D. This CDR3 is built from 11 residues. The CDR3 is CAVGSKETQYF. The CDR3 DNA reads as TGCGCGGTCGGGTCCAAAGAGACCCAGTACTTC.

This chain connects TRBV18 to TRBJ1-4; 7 bases are a match to TRBD1. Per the germline V gene, CDR1 is KGHSH and CDR2 is LQKENI. Trimming at V came to 8 bases and at J to 5 bases, leaving 5 bases not matched to a gene. The CDR3 length is 13 residues. CDR3 coding DNA: TGTGCCAGCGCCCGGGACAGCAATGAAAAACTGTTTTTT. Encoded protein: CASARDSNEKLFF. Based on the CDR3 plus reference TRBV18 and TRBJ1-4, the full variable domain is NAGVMQNPRHLVRRRGQEARLRCSPMKGHSHVYWYRQLPEEGLKFMVYLQKENIIDESGMPKERFSAEFPKEGPSILRIQQVVRGDSAAYFCASARDSNEKLFFGSGTQLSVL.

The rearrangement joins TRBV20-1 to TRBJ1-1; perhaps TRBD1 as D (6 bases). Germline V lookup: CDR1 DFQATT, CDR2 SNEGSKA (reference sequence). Trimming removed 4 bases at V and 7 bases at J, with 19 bases between. The CDR3 is 14 residues long. CDR3 nucleotide sequence: TGCAGTGCTACCAACCTTGGGACAACCGATGAAGCTTTCTTT. Translation gives CSATNLGTTDEAFF.

In this sample, this clonotype turned up many times. This sequence joins TRBV3-1 and TRBJ1-1, with 7 bases aligning to TRBD1. The length of the CDR3 is 16 residues. Per germline, CDR1 LGHDT and CDR2 YNNKEL (reference sequence). The ends lost 1 base at V and 8 bases at J; junction bases unmatched: 13. CDR3 DNA sequence: TGTGCCAGCAGCCAAGGCGGGGGACAGATAAAAGGGGAAGCTTTCTTT. It yields the protein CASSQGGGQIKGEAFF.

This clonotype was detected a few times. The V and J genes are TRBV12-3 or TRBV12-4 and TRBJ1-5, with D unresolved. The V end was cut by 5 bases, the J end by 8 bases, with 13 bases between. This CDR3 spans 13 amino acids. CDR3 coding DNA: TGTGCCAGCAGTCTGTCCCAATACGAGCCCCAGCATTTT. Translated, it gives CASSLSQYEPQHF.

The genes are TRBV6-1 and TRBJ2-3; 7 positions match TRBD1. Looked up from germline, CDR1 is MNHNS and CDR2 is SASEGT. With V trimmed by 6 bases and J by 3 bases, 15 bases remained unmatched. The CDR3 covers 17 residues. The CDR3 reads CASSLSKTGPSTDTQYF. In DNA form, the CDR3 reads TGTGCCAGCAGCCTAAGTAAGACAGGGCCTTCGACAGATACGCAGTATTTT.

There are a few counts of this clonotype. The CDR3 region has the DNA TGCAGTGCAAACAGGGCGGCCGGGGAGCTGTTTTTT. This gives the protein CSANRAAGELFF. The chain uses TRBV20-1 and TRBJ2-2; possible D gene TRBD1, 6 bases. Germline V CDR1 and CDR2: DFQATT, SNEGSKA (reference sequence). The germline V and J ends were trimmed by 6 bases and 6 bases, with 11 bases remaining between them. The CDR3 is 12 amino acids.

This clonotype was detected a few times. The chain combines TRBV6-1 with TRBJ2-7, with 11 bases identical to TRBD2. CDR3 length equals 16 residues. The germline V gene encodes CDR1 MNHNS and CDR2 SASEGT. V was pared by 7 bases and J by 0 bases, with 8 bases of the junction left unmatched. The CDR3 region is CASTLGGTSGSYEQYF. DNA for the CDR3: TGTGCCAGCACCTTGGGTGGGACTAGCGGCTCCTACGAGCAGTACTTC.

V gene TRBV28 combines with J gene TRBJ2-1; D not resolved. The germline V and J ends were trimmed by 5 bases and 5 bases, with 19 bases remaining between them. The CDR3 has 16 residues. Germline V gene sequence: CDR1 MDHEN, CDR2 SYDVKM. The CDR3 is CASSGRIVKADNEQFF. The DNA of the CDR3 is TGTGCCAGCAGTGGGCGGATAGTCAAGGCGGACAATGAGCAGTTCTTC.

This clonotype was recorded a few times. The chain carries TRBV6-5 and TRBJ1-6; D possibly corresponds to TRBD1 (5 bases). V was pared by 8 bases and J by 6 bases, with 20 bases between. CDR3 length equals 16 residues. Germline V CDR1 and CDR2: MNHEY, SVGAGI. The CDR3 loop reads CASGYSWGTSNSPLHF. The CDR3 DNA reads TGTGCCAGCGGGTACTCGTGGGGCACCTCTAATTCACCCCTCCACTTT.

The rearrangement uses TRBV6-5 and TRBJ2-1, with 9 nucleotides matching TRBD1. The CDR3 sequence is 15 residues long. Germline CDR1 reads MNHEY; CDR2 reads SVGAGI. Trimming removed 0 bases from V and 5 bases from J; junction bases left unmatched: 2. As DNA, the CDR3 is TGTGCCAGCAGTTACTCGACAGGGGGGAACAATGAGCAGTTCTTC. Residues: CASSYSTGGNNEQFF.

The V gene is TRBV9, the J gene TRBJ1-2; maybe TRBD1 (6 bases). Deletions cut 3 bases from V and 6 bases from J, with 24 bases between. This CDR3 is built from 17 residues. Germline lookup yields CDR1 SGDLS and CDR2 YYNGEE. The CDR3 coding sequence is TGTGCCAGCAGCGCTCCCCCCATCGGGGGCGAGATAGATGGCTACACCTTC. This encodes CASSAPPIGGEIDGYTF.

The chain combines TRBV29-1 with TRBJ1-1; D not certain. From germline, CDR1 is SQVTM and CDR2 ANQGSEA. Trimming pared 3 bases from V and 4 bases from J, leaving 12 bases between. The CDR3 runs 13 residues. The CDR3 DNA sequence: TGCAGCGTTGATGGCCAAACGGGCACTGAAGCTTTCTTT. Amino acids: CSVDGQTGTEAFF.

This clonotype was detected many times. The V gene is TRBV19, the J gene TRBJ1-1; a weak D match, TRBD1 (5 bases). CDR3 length: 14 residues. Germline values: CDR1 LNHDA, CDR2 SQIVND (reference sequence). V was shortened by 9 bases and J by 7 bases, with 21 bases between the two germline ends. Here the CDR3 DNA reads TGTGCCAGCGTGGGCCTACTCAGGGTTGGTGAAGCTTTCTTT. Translation: CASVGLLRVGEAFF.

The chain has TRBV11-2 and TRBJ2-5; D might be TRBD1 or TRBD2, each matching 6 bases. V lost 5 bases and J lost 2, with 24 bases in between. The germline CDR1 and CDR2 sequences are SGHAT and FQNNGV. This CDR3 comprises 18 residues. The CDR3 here is CASSHGYRGRRVQETQYF. The CDR3 DNA reads TGTGCCAGCAGCCATGGGTATCGGGGGCGAAGAGTTCAAGAGACCCAGTACTTC.

The V gene is TRBV19, the J gene TRBJ2-3; no reliable D call. Trimming pared 7 bases from V and 1 base from J, leaving 12 bases between. Germline CDR1 reads LNHDA; CDR2 reads SQIVND (reference sequence). This CDR3 contains 14 residues. CDR3 sequence: CASTPDRGTDTQYF. In DNA, the CDR3 is TGTGCCAGTACCCCTGACCGGGGCACAGATACGCAGTATTTT. Looking up the rest from reference TRBV19 and TRBJ2-3 gives the full variable domain: DGGITQSPKYLFRKEGQNVTLSCEQNLNHDAMYWYRQDPGQGLRLIYYSQIVNDFQKGDIAEGYSVSREKKESFPLTVTSAQKNPTAFYLCASTPDRGTDTQYFGPGTRLTVL.

Concerning this clonotype itself: A read error may produce the germline difference seen at one junction end. V usage is TRBV4-2 and J usage is TRBJ2-1, with D tentatively TRBD1 (7 bases). Per the germline V gene, CDR1 is LGHNA and CDR2 is YNFKEQ. The CDR3 sequence is 14 residues long. The CDR3 region is CARSPAGQHNEQFF. CDR3 in DNA: TGTGCCAGGAGCCCCGCGGGACAGCACAATGAGCAGTTCTTC.